Detailed here is one TCR beta chain. What it binds is unknown. Profiling relied on immunoSEQ multiplex PCR, and the TCRdb table lists in-frame clones only, not all of them. The data show about 140,000 clones, with roughly 90% seen just once and more than 4.5% held by the top ten. The CDR3 is made up of 15 amino acids. V gave up 8 bases and J gave up 1 base, with 17 bases separating them. Germline V lookup: CDR1 LNHDA, CDR2 SQIVND (reference sequence). This sample is drawn from a study of T cell responses to AZD1222 COVID-19 vaccine. On the study more broadly: Researchers grouped second doses given at about 4 or about 12 weeks into one pool.

Findings of the study overall: Of spike-specific TCRs, nearly half reportedly target regions left unmutated in variants. Spike-specific TCR breadth and depth went up after people got two AZD1222 doses.

The J gene is TRBJ2-5, the V gene TRBV19; possible D gene TRBD2, 5 bases. This receptor was identified in an adult in good health. The material sequenced was peripheral blood, taken on day 0 of AZD1222 vaccination. Here the CDR3 reads CASGSFLGTQETQYF. The CDR3 DNA is TGTGCCAGTGGGAGCTTCTTAGGCACCCAAGAGACCCAGTACTTC.